Reported below is one T cell receptor beta chain. What it binds is not known. V was trimmed by 6 bases and J by 8 bases, leaving 16 bases between them. This CDR3 contains 12 residues. Germline-derived CDR1 and CDR2 are DFQATT and SNEGSKA (reference sequence). PCR was performed a second time for roughly 7 to 11 cycles using a sample-barcoded 5' primer and a J-beta primer mix. With 12 random nucleotides, a template-switch adaptor tagged each individual cDNA molecule. All samples gave at least 2.5 million CDR3-containing paired-end reads. Each CDR3 protein gets one entry after TCRdb re-called the 5' RACE reads with MiXCR. The profile covers around 1,100,000 distinct CDR3 sequences, with 35% to 40% appearing a single time and around 14% taken by the ten largest. The sample comes from a study of blood T cells in healthy people across ages. Approximately 9.1 milliliters was the volume of peripheral blood drawn from each donor.

Points from the study as a whole: Investigators viewed diversity estimates from one million T cells as underestimates, the study reported.

This chain links TRBV20-1 with TRBJ1-2, with D tentatively TRBD1 (5 bases). Sample: blood. The sequence was collected from a man between 18 and 29 years old in good health. CDR3 sequence (DNA): TGCAGTGCCCTCTCAGGGTTCTTAGGCTACACCTTC. Translation gives CSALSGFLGYTF.